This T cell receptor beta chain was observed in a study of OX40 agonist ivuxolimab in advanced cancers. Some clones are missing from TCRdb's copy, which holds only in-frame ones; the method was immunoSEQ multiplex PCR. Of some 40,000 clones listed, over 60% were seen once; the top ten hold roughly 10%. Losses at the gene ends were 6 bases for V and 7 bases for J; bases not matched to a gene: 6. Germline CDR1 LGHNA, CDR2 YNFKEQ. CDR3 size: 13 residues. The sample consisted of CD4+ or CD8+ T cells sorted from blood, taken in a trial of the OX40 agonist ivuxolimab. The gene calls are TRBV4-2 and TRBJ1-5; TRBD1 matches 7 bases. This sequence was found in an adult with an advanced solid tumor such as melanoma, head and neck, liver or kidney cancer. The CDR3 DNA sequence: TGTGCCAGCAGTCAACAGGGGAGCCAGCCCCAGCATTTT. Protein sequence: CASSQQGSQPQHF.